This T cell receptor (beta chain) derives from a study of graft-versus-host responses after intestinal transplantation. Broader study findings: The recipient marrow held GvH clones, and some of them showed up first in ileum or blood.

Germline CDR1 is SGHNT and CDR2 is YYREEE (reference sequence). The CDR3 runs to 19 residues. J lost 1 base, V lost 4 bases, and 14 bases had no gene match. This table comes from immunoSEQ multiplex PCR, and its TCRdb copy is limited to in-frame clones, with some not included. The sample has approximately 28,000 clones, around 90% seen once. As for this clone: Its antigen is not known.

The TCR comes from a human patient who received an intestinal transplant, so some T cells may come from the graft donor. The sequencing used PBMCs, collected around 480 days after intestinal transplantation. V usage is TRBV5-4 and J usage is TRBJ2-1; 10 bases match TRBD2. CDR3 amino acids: CASSPRGAGGPGSYNEQFF. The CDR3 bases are TGTGCCAGCAGCCCCCGAGGAGCGGGAGGGCCCGGGTCCTACAATGAGCAGTTCTTC.